Listed below are T cell receptor beta chains from one sample, sequenced in a study of blood T cell repertoires in COVID-19. Sequencing used immunoSEQ multiplex PCR; TCRdb keeps in-frame clones, though not all of them. The profile covers just under 30,000 clones, with roughly nine tenths appearing a single time and roughly 9.6% taken by the ten largest. The sequenced sample was peripheral blood. The receptors here all came from a human donor in a cohort sampled during active COVID-19. The CDR3 runs from the conserved cysteine through the conserved F or W. A D gene is named only where the DNA matches it firmly. Some rows mark clone size as missing; the rest say once, few, many or name a class of expanded clone.

D: NA
V: TRBV7-2
J: TRBJ1-1
size: once
CDR3: CASREKEQETTIEAFF
DNA: TGTGCCAGCAGGGAGAAAGAACAGGAAACCACCATTGAAGCTTTCTTT

D: NA
V: TRBV7-2
J: TRBJ2-3
size: NA
CDR3: CASTPNVLGTDTQYF
DNA: TGTGCCAGCACCCCGAATGTACTAGGCACAGATACGCAGTATTTT

D: TRBD2
V: TRBV9
J: TRBJ2-3
size: NA
CDR3: CASSVGLAGTDTQYF
DNA: TGTGCCAGCAGCGTAGGACTAGCGGGGACAGATACGCAGTATTTT

D: NA
V: TRBV23-1
J: TRBJ1-1
size: few
CDR3: CASSLNNQLDTEAFF
DNA: TGCGCCAGCAGTCTTAATAATCAGTTGGACACTGAAGCTTTCTTT

D: TRBD1
V: TRBV24-1
J: TRBJ2-1
size: NA
CDR3: CATSDPSRDSNEQFF
DNA: TGTGCCACCAGTGACCCGTCCCGGGACAGTAATGAGCAGTTCTTC

D: TRBD2
V: TRBV6-5
J: TRBJ2-3
size: NA
CDR3: CASSPRRAGGPTQYF
DNA: TGTGCCAGCAGCCCCCGGCGGGCGGGGGGGCCTACGCAGTATTTT

D: NA
V: TRBV20-1
J: TRBJ2-7
size: NA
CDR3: CSASSAQGLSSYEQYF
DNA: TGCAGTGCTAGTTCGGCGCAGGGCCTTAGCTCCTACGAGCAGTACTTC

D: NA
V: TRBV28
J: TRBJ1-1
size: NA
CDR3: CASSFGRMNTEAFF
DNA: TGTGCCAGCAGTTTTGGCAGAATGAACACTGAAGCTTTCTTT

D: NA
V: TRBV11-2
J: TRBJ1-2
size: NA
CDR3: CASSPRGAPGNYGYTF
DNA: TGTGCCAGCAGCCCCAGGGGCGCCCCAGGAAACTATGGCTACACCTTC

D: NA
V: TRBV5-1
J: TRBJ1-4
size: NA
CDR3: CASSNGQSLTNEKLFF
DNA: TGCGCCAGCAGCAACGGACAGAGCTTAACTAATGAAAAACTGTTTTTT

D: NA
V: TRBV3-1/TRBV3-2
J: TRBJ1-6
size: once
CDR3: CASSQGWRNSPLHF
DNA: TGTGCCAGCAGCCAGGGGTGGAGGAATTCACCCCTCCACTTT

D: NA
V: TRBV30
J: TRBJ1-5
size: NA
CDR3: CAWSDGQFRPQHF
DNA: TGTGCCTGGAGCGACGGACAGTTTCGGCCCCAGCATTTT

D: TRBD2
V: TRBV9
J: TRBJ2-7
size: NA
CDR3: CASSVSPSGGAYEQYF
DNA: TGTGCCAGCAGCGTAAGTCCTAGCGGGGGTGCCTACGAGCAGTACTTC

D: TRBD1
V: TRBV10-3
J: TRBJ1-6
size: once
CDR3: CAISELRLWTGDNSPLHF
DNA: TGTGCCATCAGTGAGCTCAGGCTCTGGACAGGGGATAATTCACCCCTCCACTTT

D: TRBD1
V: TRBV6-1
J: TRBJ2-5
size: NA
CDR3: CASSDSQGERETQYF
DNA: TGTGCCAGCAGTGATTCACAGGGGGAACGGGAGACCCAGTACTTC

D: NA
V: TRBV14
J: TRBJ2-7
size: once
CDR3: CASSQDYLSLAYEQYF
DNA: TGTGCCAGCAGCCAAGATTATCTGTCCCTAGCGTACGAGCAGTACTTC

D: NA
V: TRBV7-9
J: TRBJ2-2
size: NA
CDR3: CASSSWTVAGELFF
DNA: TGTGCCAGCAGCTCCTGGACAGTCGCCGGGGAGCTGTTTTTT

D: TRBD2
V: TRBV5-1
J: TRBJ2-1
size: NA
CDR3: CASSLEAGAWDEQFF
DNA: TGCGCCAGCAGCTTGGAAGCGGGGGCCTGGGATGAGCAGTTCTTC

D: NA
V: TRBV24-1
J: TRBJ2-3
size: NA
CDR3: CATSDPRRGRRADTQYF
DNA: TGTGCCACCAGTGATCCCCGCCGGGGAAGGAGGGCAGATACGCAGTATTTT

D: NA
V: TRBV28
J: TRBJ2-7
size: NA
CDR3: CASRQGGEQYF
DNA: TGTGCCAGCAGACAAGGCGGGGAGCAGTACTTC

D: TRBD2
V: TRBV18
J: TRBJ2-2
size: once
CDR3: CASSPPGGQGTGELFF
DNA: TGTGCCAGCTCACCACCGGGAGGGCAGGGCACCGGGGAGCTGTTTTTT

D: NA
V: TRBV4-1
J: TRBJ1-5
size: few
CDR3: CASSQDWGRVTGRAISIQHF
DNA: TGCGCCAGCAGCCAAGATTGGGGTAGGGTTACAGGCCGAGCAATAAGTATCCAGCATTTT

D: TRBD1
V: TRBV29-1
J: TRBJ1-1
size: NA
CDR3: CSAGQGDTEAFF
DNA: TGCAGCGCGGGACAGGGAGACACTGAAGCTTTCTTT

D: NA
V: TRBV5-1
J: TRBJ2-1
size: NA
CDR3: CASSLAGLTTDEQFF
DNA: TGCGCCAGCAGCTTGGCCGGGTTAACAACGGATGAGCAGTTCTTC

D: NA
V: TRBV2
J: TRBJ2-7
size: NA
CDR3: CASSPLRGLYEQYF
DNA: TGTGCCAGCAGTCCTCTGCGGGGGCTCTACGAGCAGTACTTC

D: TRBD2
V: TRBV2
J: TRBJ2-3
size: NA
CDR3: CASSGWTSANTDTQYF
DNA: TGTGCCAGCAGTGGATGGACTAGCGCAAACACAGATACGCAGTATTTT

D: TRBD2
V: TRBV11-3
J: TRBJ2-3
size: NA
CDR3: CASSTRRGGTDTQYF
DNA: TGTGCCAGCAGCACCCGCCGGGGGGGCACAGATACGCAGTATTTT

D: NA
V: TRBV4-3
J: TRBJ2-7
size: NA
CDR3: CASSPSPGVSSYEQYF
DNA: TGCGCCAGCAGCCCTAGCCCTGGGGTGAGCTCCTACGAGCAGTACTTC

D: NA
V: TRBV21-1
J: TRBJ2-7
size: NA
CDR3: CASSKRAPRRMFYEQYF
DNA: TGTGCCAGCAGCAAAAGGGCCCCCCGGAGGATGTTCTACGAGCAGTACTTC

D: TRBD1
V: TRBV19
J: TRBJ1-1
size: NA
CDR3: CASQTGGLTEAFF
DNA: TGTGCCAGCCAGACAGGGGGCCTCACTGAAGCTTTCTTT

D: TRBD1
V: TRBV7-9
J: TRBJ2-3
size: NA
CDR3: CASSRMGTGSGDTQYF
DNA: TGTGCCAGCAGCCGAATGGGGACAGGGAGTGGAGATACGCAGTATTTT

D: TRBD1
V: TRBV5-4
J: TRBJ2-1
size: NA
CDR3: CASSAMAGGARGEQFF
DNA: TGTGCCAGCAGCGCTATGGCAGGGGGCGCCCGCGGTGAGCAGTTCTTC

D: NA
V: TRBV6-2/TRBV6-3
J: TRBJ2-1
size: once
CDR3: CASSETTDSYNEQFF
DNA: TGTGCCAGCAGTGAGACTACTGACTCCTACAATGAGCAGTTCTTC

D: NA
V: TRBV6-2/TRBV6-3
J: TRBJ2-7
size: NA
CDR3: CASSPSYEQYF
DNA: TGTGCCAGCAGTCCCTCTTACGAGCAGTACTTC